The TCR beta chain described here comes from a study of blood T cells in healthy people across ages. Researchers collected about 9.7 milliliters of peripheral blood from every single donor. Alongside a J-beta primer mix, a sample-barcoded 5' primer served in a second PCR lasting 7 to 11 cycles. MiXCR, run by TCRdb on the 5' RACE reads, gives a single entry per CDR3 protein. The sample carries 1.5 million to 2 million distinct CDR3 sequences, around half recorded once. V was cut by 4 bases and J by 3 bases, with 9 bases left in between. The germline V gene has CDR1 SEHNR and CDR2 FQNEAQ (reference sequence). CDR3 size: 14 residues.

This sequence was found in a woman aged 40 to 49 in good health. This chain links TRBV7-9 with TRBJ1-4; a weak D match, TRBD1 (5 bases). The sequencing input was blood. The DNA for the CDR3 is TGTGCCAGCAGCTCAAAAGGGGCTAATGAAAAACTGTTTTTT. The encoded protein is CASSSKGANEKLFF.